This entry describes one T cell receptor (beta chain). Its cognate antigen is unknown. The ends lost 2 bases at V and 8 bases at J; junction bases unmatched: 7. Germline loops: CDR1 SEHNR, CDR2 FQNEAQ (reference sequence). The CDR3 is made up of 14 amino acids. Libraries were prepared by immunoSEQ multiplex PCR; TCRdb keeps only in-frame clonotypes and omits some of them. Altogether around 140,000 clones are present, over 85% being singletons, with the ten largest covering more than 5%. The sample comes from a study of T cell responses to AZD1222 COVID-19 vaccine. Study-level information: Pooling of second doses given at about 4 or about 12 weeks was done. Whole-study findings and limits: Vaccine-associated CD4 TCRs spanned spike, dominant at 160-218 and 743-854. Repertoire sampling happened only post peak T cell response. The donor group comprised mostly white British people and more females; the analysis possibly underestimated clonal diversity.

This specimen was peripheral blood, taken on day 0 of AZD1222 vaccination. This sequence originates from an adult in good health. The chain employs TRBV7-9 and TRBJ1-1; 8 nucleotides align to TRBD1. DNA of the CDR3: TGTGCCAGCAGCTTATTTCAGGGGGCAACCGAAGCTTTCTTT. It yields the protein CASSLFQGATEAFF.